This T cell receptor (beta chain) was recorded in a study of shared clonotypes between healthy human individuals. The wider study: A donor's plate count was three for CD4 naive and three for CD4 memory; CD8 naive had two and CD8 memory one.

Recent acute infections and vaccinations were absent in the healthy HIV-negative adult donors. On this clone itself: What it binds is not known.

Assay used: immunoSEQ multiplex PCR; TCRdb lists only in-frame clones, some missing. In the table there are over a million clones, around 97% of which are singletons. The germline CDR1 and CDR2 sequences are MNHEY and SVGAGI. The CDR3 is 15 amino acids. The V segment lost 1 base and the J segment 8 bases; nucleotides outside the gene matches: 9. Study outcomes and limitations: The study generally estimated greater richness for naive than memory subsets.

The V gene is TRBV6-5, the J gene TRBJ2-7; 9 bases map to TRBD1. The sequenced sample was naive CD4+ T cells sorted from blood. Regarding subset: CD45RA+ positively selected. The clonotype comes from a man aged 25-45 years in good health. The CDR3 loop reads CASSYFATGGSKQYF. Here the CDR3 DNA reads TGTGCCAGCAGTTACTTTGCGACAGGGGGATCGAAGCAGTACTTC.